These T cell receptor beta chains were read from a single sample in a study of blood T cell repertoires in COVID-19. Profiling relied on immunoSEQ multiplex PCR, and the TCRdb table lists in-frame clones only, not all of them. The sample carries some 150,000 clones, around 87% recorded once. The sequenced sample consisted of peripheral blood. All receptors come from a woman aged 60-70 years with active or convalescent COVID-19. Both conserved end residues are part of each CDR3. A D gene is named only where the DNA matches it firmly. Size is stated for part of the rows, as once, few or many counts, or as a class when the clone is expanded.

CDR3 DNA,CDR3 protein,J gene,D gene,V gene,clone size
TGTGCCAGTACCGTCGACAGGGCGCCTAATGAAAAACTGTTTTTT,CASTVDRAPNEKLFF,TRBJ1-4,TRBD1,TRBV19,.
TGTGCCAGCAGCGACCAGACAGGACCCAATTCACCCCTCCACTTT,CASSDQTGPNSPLHF,TRBJ1-6,.,TRBV7-2,.
TGTGCCAGCAGCTTCCGGCGGGTGCGCAGGGGAAATCTCAATGAGCAGTTCTTC,CASSFRRVRRGNLNEQFF,TRBJ2-1,.,TRBV7-9,few
TGTGCCAGCAGCCTTAAGGGGTCTGGCTACACCTTC,CASSLKGSGYTF,TRBJ1-2,.,TRBV7-9,.
TGTGCCAGCAGCTTAGCGGCTGTAGGGGTGAACACTGAAGCTTTCTTT,CASSLAAVGVNTEAFF,TRBJ1-1,.,TRBV7-2,.
TGTGCCAGCTCCGTTACCAACGACAGGGGGAATGAGCAGTTCTTC,CASSVTNDRGNEQFF,TRBJ2-1,TRBD1,TRBV18,.
TGTGCCAGCAGCCCCAGACTAGCGGGGGGCACAGATACGCAGTATTTT,CASSPRLAGGTDTQYF,TRBJ2-3,TRBD2,TRBV7-2,.
TGTGCCACCAGCAGAGATTGGGACATCAATCAGCCCCAGCATTTT,CATSRDWDINQPQHF,TRBJ1-5,.,TRBV15,.
TGTGCCAGCAGCCACCCAGGGGGCTATGGCTACACCTTC,CASSHPGGYGYTF,TRBJ1-2,TRBD1,TRBV3-1/TRBV3-2,.
TGTGCCAGCTCACCGCAGAACAGGCAGGGCTACACCTTC,CASSPQNRQGYTF,TRBJ1-2,.,TRBV18,.
TGTGCCAGCAGCCAGACCGGGGGAAACATTCAGTACTTC,CASSQTGGNIQYF,TRBJ2-4,.,TRBV5-6,.
TGTGCTAGTGGTTTGGGACAAGCGGGTCTGGCTAGCGCATACACAGATACGCAGTATTTT,CASGLGQAGLASAYTDTQYF,TRBJ2-3,.,TRBV12-5,.
TGTGCCATCTGGATGGGGCCCACGAACACCGGGGAGCTGTTTTTT,CAIWMGPTNTGELFF,TRBJ2-2,.,TRBV10-3,.
TGTGCCAGCAGCGCTTGGCAGGGGGCAGACGGGGAGCTGTTTTTT,CASSAWQGADGELFF,TRBJ2-2,TRBD1,TRBV7-2,.
TGTGCCAGCACAAGGGGCTTCCAAGAGACCCAGTACTTC,CASTRGFQETQYF,TRBJ2-5,.,TRBV7-2,.
TGTGCCAGCACCGTTCCAGGGCCGAACACTGAAGCTTTCTTT,CASTVPGPNTEAFF,TRBJ1-1,.,TRBV6-5,.
TGCAGCGTGGAAACCGGGACAACATATGGCGAGACCCAGTACTTC,CSVETGTTYGETQYF,TRBJ2-5,.,TRBV29-1,.
TGTGCCAGCTCACCACCGGGACAGGCAAATGAAAAACTGTTTTTT,CASSPPGQANEKLFF,TRBJ1-4,TRBD1,TRBV18,.
TGCAGTACGCTAGAGACTGGCTACACCTTC,CSTLETGYTF,TRBJ1-2,.,TRBV20-1,.
TGTGCCAGCAGTTCGGACATGGGACCGGGACAGGGAGCTTTCTTT,CASSSDMGPGQGAFF,TRBJ1-1,TRBD1,TRBV27,.
TGTGCCAGCAACCCCAGGGAGGGCCAGCCCCAGCATTTT,CASNPREGQPQHF,TRBJ1-5,.,TRBV6-5,.
TGTGCCAGCAGTGCCGGGACTAAGGGAAACACCATATATTTT,CASSAGTKGNTIYF,TRBJ1-3,.,TRBV25-1,once
TGTGCCACCAGCAGAGATCGAGGAGGGCCCACCGGGGAGCTGTTTTTT,CATSRDRGGPTGELFF,TRBJ2-2,.,TRBV15,.
TGCAGCGTTGAGTCTACTTCTAACTATGGCTACACCTTC,CSVESTSNYGYTF,TRBJ1-2,.,TRBV29-1,.
TGTGCCAGCAGCACGCGGACAGGGGGCAGCAATCAGCCCCAGCATTTT,CASSTRTGGSNQPQHF,TRBJ1-5,.,TRBV21-1,.
TGTGCCAGCGGGGGAGGAGAGACCCAGTACTTC,CASGGGETQYF,TRBJ2-5,.,TRBV7-7,.
TGTGCCAGCAGCCCGGGACAGAGTTATGGCTACACCTTC,CASSPGQSYGYTF,TRBJ1-2,TRBD1,TRBV7-9,.
TGTGCCAGCAGCTTAGCCCCAACAGGGGAGCAGTACTTC,CASSLAPTGEQYF,TRBJ2-7,.,TRBV7-6,.
TGTGCCAGCAGTCCACCGACAGGGCTGGGACAGCCCCAGCATTTT,CASSPPTGLGQPQHF,TRBJ1-5,TRBD1,TRBV28,.
TGCGCCAGCAGTTACCCACGGGTTGCACGAGAGACCCAGTACTTC,CASSYPRVARETQYF,TRBJ2-5,.,TRBV23-1,.
TGCGCCAGCAGCCAAGGGGGGACAGGCTGGGCCGAGCAGTACTTC,CASSQGGTGWAEQYF,TRBJ2-7,TRBD1,TRBV4-3,.
TGTGCCAGCAGCGCAAATTCAGGGGGAACTAACTATGGCTACACCTTC,CASSANSGGTNYGYTF,TRBJ1-2,TRBD1,TRBV9,once
TGTGCCAGCAGCCGGGACAGGGGGGAGACCCAGTACTTC,CASSRDRGETQYF,TRBJ2-5,TRBD1,TRBV6-5,.
TGCGCCAGCAGTGAGTCTTTCCCCACGAGTGCCCAGTACTTC,CASSESFPTSAQYF,TRBJ2-5,.,TRBV10-1,.
TGTGCCAGCAGCCAAGAGTATAGGGGCAGCAATCAGCCCCAGCATTTT,CASSQEYRGSNQPQHF,TRBJ1-5,.,TRBV4-2,.
TGCAGCGTTGAAATTAGCGGGGCCTACCTAGAGACCCAGTACTTC,CSVEISGAYLETQYF,TRBJ2-5,TRBD2,TRBV29-1,.
TGTGCCAGCTCACGACAGGGGCCTGAAGCTTTCTTT,CASSRQGPEAFF,TRBJ1-1,TRBD1,TRBV18,.
TGCGCCAGCAGCTGGGACCGGGACACCCACGGAGAGACCCAGTACTTC,CASSWDRDTHGETQYF,TRBJ2-5,.,TRBV5-1,.
TGTGCCAGCAGTTACTCGTGGCGGTCCTACAATGAGCAGTTCTTC,CASSYSWRSYNEQFF,TRBJ2-1,.,TRBV6-5,.
TGTGCCTTAACCTCCCACAGGTCGGCTGGCTACACCTTC,CALTSHRSAGYTF,TRBJ1-2,.,TRBV24-1,.
TGTGCCAGTAGTATGGGTCGGACAGGGGCCCTTACGAACACCGGGGAGCTGTTTTTT,CASSMGRTGALTNTGELFF,TRBJ2-2,TRBD1,TRBV19,.
TGTGCCAGCAGCTACCCAGCCTACGAGCAGTACTTC,CASSYPAYEQYF,TRBJ2-7,.,TRBV7-2,.
TGTGCTAGCAGCCGGGACAAGAACACCGGGGAGCTGTTTTTT,CASSRDKNTGELFF,TRBJ2-2,.,TRBV7-7,.
TGTGCCTTTTCGCGGGGGAGCTCCTACAATGAGCAGTTCTTC,CAFSRGSSYNEQFF,TRBJ2-1,TRBD2,TRBV10-3,.
TGTGCCATCAATAAGGGGCTAAACTCCGGGGAGCTGTTTTTT,CAINKGLNSGELFF,TRBJ2-2,.,TRBV10-3,.
TGCGCCAGCAGCCAAGCAGTTAACACTGAAGCTTTCTTT,CASSQAVNTEAFF,TRBJ1-1,.,TRBV4-1,.
TGTGCCAGCAGCTTACTAGGGGCCTACGAGCAGTACTTC,CASSLLGAYEQYF,TRBJ2-7,.,TRBV7-2,few
TGTGCCAGCAGCCGTACAGGGAACTATGGCTACACCTTC,CASSRTGNYGYTF,TRBJ1-2,.,TRBV7-9,.
TGCGCCAGCAGCCAAGAAGGCTGGCGGGGGGGTATGGACACCGGGGAGCTGTTTTTT,CASSQEGWRGGMDTGELFF,TRBJ2-2,TRBD2,TRBV4-3,.
TGTGCCAGCAGTGACGGGACAGGGGACACCGGGGAGCTGTTTTTT,CASSDGTGDTGELFF,TRBJ2-2,TRBD1,TRBV6-4,.
TGCGCCAGCAGCCAAGGACTAGGGGCGAAGGGTACTGAAGCTTTCTTT,CASSQGLGAKGTEAFF,TRBJ1-1,.,TRBV4-3,.
TGTGCCAGCTCACCAACCTACTCTGGGGCCAACGTCCTGACTTTC,CASSPTYSGANVLTF,TRBJ2-6,.,TRBV18,.
TGTGCCACCCTGGGGGGGTATGGGTCCTATGGCTACACCTTC,CATLGGYGSYGYTF,TRBJ1-2,.,TRBV2,few